This T cell receptor beta chain originates from a study of T cell responses to AZD1222 COVID-19 vaccine. Findings of the study overall: Across the whole spike, CD4 TCRs peaked at regions 160-218 and 743-854. Baseline antibody screening turned up just six or seven seropositive AZD1222 recipients. Reports indicate that nearly half of spike-specific TCRs are directed at unmutated variant regions. Clonal diversity may have been underestimated in mostly white British donors.

In regard to this clone: The antigen is undetermined.

The V and J ends lost 0 bases and 0 bases respectively, with 17 bases between them. The germline V gene has CDR1 MGHDK and CDR2 SYGVNS. This CDR3 spans 18 amino acids. The method was immunoSEQ multiplex PCR; TCRdb's version includes in-frame clones alone and lacks a portion of them. This table has some 130,000 clones, approximately 83% appearing once. The material was peripheral blood, obtained on day 0 of AZD1222 vaccination. The V call is TRBV25-1, the J call TRBJ1-2; tentative D call: TRBD1 (5 bases). This TCR came from an adult in good health. This CDR3 is CASSEYYVVGGSNYGYTF. The CDR3 nucleotides are TGTGCCAGCAGTGAATACTATGTGGTGGGGGGGTCTAACTATGGCTACACCTTC.